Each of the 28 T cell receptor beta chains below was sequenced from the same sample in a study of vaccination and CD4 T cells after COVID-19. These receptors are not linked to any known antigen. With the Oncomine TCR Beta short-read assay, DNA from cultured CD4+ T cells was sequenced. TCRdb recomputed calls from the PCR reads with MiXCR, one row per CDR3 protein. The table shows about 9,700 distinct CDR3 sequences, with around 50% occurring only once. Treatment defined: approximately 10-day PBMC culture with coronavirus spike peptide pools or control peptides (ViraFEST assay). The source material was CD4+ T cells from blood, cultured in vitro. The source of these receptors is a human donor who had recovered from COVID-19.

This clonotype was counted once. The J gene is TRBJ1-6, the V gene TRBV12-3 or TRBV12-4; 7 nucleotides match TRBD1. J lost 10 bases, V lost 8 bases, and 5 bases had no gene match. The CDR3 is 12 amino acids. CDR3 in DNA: TGTGCCAGCGGGGACAGCGTCTCACCCCTCCACTTT. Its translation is CASGDSVSPLHF.

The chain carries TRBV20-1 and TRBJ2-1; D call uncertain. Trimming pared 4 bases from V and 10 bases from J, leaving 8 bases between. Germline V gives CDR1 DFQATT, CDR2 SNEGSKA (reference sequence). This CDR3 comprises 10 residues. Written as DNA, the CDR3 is TGCAGTGCTAAAAACGGAGAGCAGTTCTTC. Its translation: CSAKNGEQFF.

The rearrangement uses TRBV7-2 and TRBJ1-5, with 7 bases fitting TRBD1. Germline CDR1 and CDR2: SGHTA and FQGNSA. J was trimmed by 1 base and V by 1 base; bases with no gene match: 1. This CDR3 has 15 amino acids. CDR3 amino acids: CASSLGDSSNQPQHF. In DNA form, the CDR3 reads TGTGCCAGCAGCTTAGGGGACAGCAGCAATCAGCCCCAGCATTTT.

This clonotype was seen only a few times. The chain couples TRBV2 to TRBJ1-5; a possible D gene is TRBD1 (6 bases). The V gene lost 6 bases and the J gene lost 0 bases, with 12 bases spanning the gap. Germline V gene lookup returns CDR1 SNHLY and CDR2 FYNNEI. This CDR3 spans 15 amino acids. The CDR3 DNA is TGTGCCAGCAGAACACAGGGCGTTAGCAATCAGCCCCAGCATTTT. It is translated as CASRTQGVSNQPQHF.

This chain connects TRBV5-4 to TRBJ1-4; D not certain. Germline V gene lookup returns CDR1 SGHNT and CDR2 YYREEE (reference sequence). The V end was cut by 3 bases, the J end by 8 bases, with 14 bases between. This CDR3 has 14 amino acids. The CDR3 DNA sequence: TGTGCCAGCAGCTCGACGGGTGTCGGGGAAAAACTGTTTTTT. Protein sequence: CASSSTGVGEKLFF.

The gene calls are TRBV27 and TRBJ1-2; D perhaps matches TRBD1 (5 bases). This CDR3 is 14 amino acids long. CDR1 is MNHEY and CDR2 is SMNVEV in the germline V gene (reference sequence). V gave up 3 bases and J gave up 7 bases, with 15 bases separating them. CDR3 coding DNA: TGTGCCAGCAGTTTCCGGGACGGATTTGGTGGCTACACCTTC. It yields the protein CASSFRDGFGGYTF.

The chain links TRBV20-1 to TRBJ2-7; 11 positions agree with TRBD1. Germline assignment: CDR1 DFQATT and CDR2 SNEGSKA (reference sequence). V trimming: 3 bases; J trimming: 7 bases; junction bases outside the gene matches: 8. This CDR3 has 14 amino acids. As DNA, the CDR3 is TGCAGTGCTAGTCCTGGACAGGGGGCTAGGGAGCAGTACTTC. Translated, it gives CSASPGQGAREQYF.

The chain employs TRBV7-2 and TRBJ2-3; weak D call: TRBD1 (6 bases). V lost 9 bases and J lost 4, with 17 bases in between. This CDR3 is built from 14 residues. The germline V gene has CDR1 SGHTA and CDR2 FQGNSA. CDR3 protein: CASRRGHQSDTQYF. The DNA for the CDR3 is TGTGCCAGTCGCAGGGGACACCAGTCAGATACGCAGTATTTT.

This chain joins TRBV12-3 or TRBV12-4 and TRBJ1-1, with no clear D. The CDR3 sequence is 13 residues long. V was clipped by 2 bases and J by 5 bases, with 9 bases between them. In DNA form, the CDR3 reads TGTGCCAGCAGTTTATTCCACGGGACTGAAGCTTTCTTT. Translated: CASSLFHGTEAFF.

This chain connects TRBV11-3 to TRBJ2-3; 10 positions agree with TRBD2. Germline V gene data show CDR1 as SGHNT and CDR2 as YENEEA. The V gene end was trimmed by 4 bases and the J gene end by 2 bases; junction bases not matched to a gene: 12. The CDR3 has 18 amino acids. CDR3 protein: CASSWASGGPAVTDTQYF. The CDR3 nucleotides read TGTGCCAGCAGCTGGGCTAGCGGGGGCCCAGCCGTCACAGATACGCAGTATTTT.

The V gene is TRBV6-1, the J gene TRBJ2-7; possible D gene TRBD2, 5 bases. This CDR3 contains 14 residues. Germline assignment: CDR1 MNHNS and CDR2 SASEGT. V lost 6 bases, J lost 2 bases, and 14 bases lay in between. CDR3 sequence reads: CASSPLGVAYEQYF. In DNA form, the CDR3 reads TGTGCCAGCAGCCCTCTCGGGGTTGCCTACGAGCAGTACTTC.

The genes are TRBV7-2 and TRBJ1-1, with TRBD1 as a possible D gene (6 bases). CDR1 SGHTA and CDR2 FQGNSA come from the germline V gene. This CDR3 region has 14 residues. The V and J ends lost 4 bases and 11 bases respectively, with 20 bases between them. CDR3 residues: CASSSETGREEAFF. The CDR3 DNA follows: TGTGCCAGCAGCTCCGAAACAGGGCGCGAGGAGGCTTTCTTT.

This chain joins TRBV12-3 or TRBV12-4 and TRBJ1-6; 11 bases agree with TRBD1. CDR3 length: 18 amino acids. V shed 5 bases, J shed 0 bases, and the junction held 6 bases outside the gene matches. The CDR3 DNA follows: TGTGCCAGCAGTCGGACAGGGGGCTGGAGCTCCTATAATTCACCCCTCCACTTT. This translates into CASSRTGGWSSYNSPLHF.

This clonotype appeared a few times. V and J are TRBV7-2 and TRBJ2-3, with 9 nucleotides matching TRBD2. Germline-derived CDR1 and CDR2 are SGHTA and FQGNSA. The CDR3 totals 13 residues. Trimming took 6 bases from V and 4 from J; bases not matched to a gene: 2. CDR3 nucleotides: TGTGCCAGCAGGGCGGGGGGGCCAGATACGCAGTATTTT. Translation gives CASRAGGPDTQYF.

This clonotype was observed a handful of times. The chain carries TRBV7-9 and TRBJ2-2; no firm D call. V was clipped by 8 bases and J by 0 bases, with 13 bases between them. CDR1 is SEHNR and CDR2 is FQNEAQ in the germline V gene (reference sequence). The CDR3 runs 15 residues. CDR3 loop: CASGAVSANTGELFF. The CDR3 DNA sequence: TGTGCCAGCGGCGCGGTGTCCGCGAACACCGGGGAGCTGTTTTTT. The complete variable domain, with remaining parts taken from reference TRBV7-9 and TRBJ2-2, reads DTGVSQNPRHKITKRGQNVTFRCDPISEHNRLYWYRQTLGQGPEFLTYFQNEAQLEKSRLLSDRFSAERPKGSFSTLEIQRTEQGDSAMYLCASGAVSANTGELFFGEGSRLTVL.

The CDR3: CASSLAPNVVTDTQYF. The CDR3 bases are TGTGCCAGCAGCTTAGCTCCAAACGTCGTCACAGATACGCAGTATTTT. The gene calls are TRBV11-3 and TRBJ2-3, with D unclear. CDR1 is SGHNT and CDR2 is YENEEA in the germline V gene. The CDR3 has 16 residues. V dropped 1 base and J dropped 2 bases, with 13 bases sitting between them.

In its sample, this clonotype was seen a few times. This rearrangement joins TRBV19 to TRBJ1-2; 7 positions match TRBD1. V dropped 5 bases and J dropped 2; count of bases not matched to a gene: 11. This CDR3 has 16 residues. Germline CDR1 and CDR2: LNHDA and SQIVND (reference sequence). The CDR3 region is CASSASLGGRNYGYTF. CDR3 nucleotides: TGTGCCAGTAGTGCCTCGTTAGGGGGCAGGAACTATGGCTACACCTTC.

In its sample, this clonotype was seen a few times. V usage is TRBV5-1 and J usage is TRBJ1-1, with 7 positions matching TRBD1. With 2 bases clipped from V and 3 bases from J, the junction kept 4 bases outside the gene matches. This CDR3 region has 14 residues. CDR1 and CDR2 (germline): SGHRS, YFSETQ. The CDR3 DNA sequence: TGCGCCAGCAGCTTTAAGAGGGGGCACACTGAAGCTTTCTTT. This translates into CASSFKRGHTEAFF.

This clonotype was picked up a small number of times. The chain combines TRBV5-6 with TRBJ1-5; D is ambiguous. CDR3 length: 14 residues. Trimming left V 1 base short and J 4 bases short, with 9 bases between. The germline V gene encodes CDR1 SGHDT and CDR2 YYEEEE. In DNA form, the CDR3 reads TGTGCCAGCAGCTTGTACCTGATGAATCAGCCCCAGCATTTT. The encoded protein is CASSLYLMNQPQHF.

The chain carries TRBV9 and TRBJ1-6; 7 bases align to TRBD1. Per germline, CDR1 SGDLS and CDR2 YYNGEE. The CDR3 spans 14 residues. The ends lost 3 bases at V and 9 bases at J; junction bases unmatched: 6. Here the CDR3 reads CASSAQGGGSPLHF. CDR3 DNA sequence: TGTGCCAGCAGCGCGCAGGGGGGAGGTTCACCCCTCCACTTT.

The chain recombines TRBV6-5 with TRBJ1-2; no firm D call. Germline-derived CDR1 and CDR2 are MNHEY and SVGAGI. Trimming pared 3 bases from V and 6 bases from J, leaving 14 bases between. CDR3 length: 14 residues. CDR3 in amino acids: CASSYSYYDDGYTF. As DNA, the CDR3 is TGTGCCAGCAGTTATAGCTACTACGACGATGGCTACACCTTC.

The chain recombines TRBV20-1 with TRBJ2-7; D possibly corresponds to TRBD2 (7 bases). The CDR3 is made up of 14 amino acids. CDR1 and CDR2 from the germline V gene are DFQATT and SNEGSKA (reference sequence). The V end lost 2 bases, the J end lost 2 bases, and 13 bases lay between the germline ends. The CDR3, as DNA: TGCAGTGCTAGATCCGACGGGGGGCCCTACGAGCAGTACTTC. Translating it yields CSARSDGGPYEQYF.

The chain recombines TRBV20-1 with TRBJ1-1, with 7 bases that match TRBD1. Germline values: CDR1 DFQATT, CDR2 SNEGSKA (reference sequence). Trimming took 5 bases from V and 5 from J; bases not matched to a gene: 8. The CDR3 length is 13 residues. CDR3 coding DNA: TGCAGTGCTGGAGGGGGCTGGAGGACTGAAGCTTTCTTT. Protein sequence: CSAGGGWRTEAFF.

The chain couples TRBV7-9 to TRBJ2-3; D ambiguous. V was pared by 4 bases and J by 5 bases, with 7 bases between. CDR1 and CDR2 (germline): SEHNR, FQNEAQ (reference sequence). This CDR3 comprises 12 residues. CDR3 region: CASSSLKDTQYF. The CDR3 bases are TGTGCCAGCAGCTCACTAAAAGATACGCAGTATTTT.

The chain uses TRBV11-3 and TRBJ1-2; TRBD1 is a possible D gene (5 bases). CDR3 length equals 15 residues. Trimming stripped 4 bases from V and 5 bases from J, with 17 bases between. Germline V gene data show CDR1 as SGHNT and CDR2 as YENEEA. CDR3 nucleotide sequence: TGTGCCAGCAGCTCGGGACCGAGCCTCTTTTATGGCTACACCTTC. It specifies CASSSGPSLFYGYTF.

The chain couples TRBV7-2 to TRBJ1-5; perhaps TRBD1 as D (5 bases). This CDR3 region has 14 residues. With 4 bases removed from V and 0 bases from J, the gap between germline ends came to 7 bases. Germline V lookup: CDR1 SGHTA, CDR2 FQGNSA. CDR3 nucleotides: TGTGCCAGCAGCTCGACAGATAGCAATCAGCCCCAGCATTTT. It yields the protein CASSSTDSNQPQHF.

The CDR3 nucleotides are TGTGCCAGCAGCGTTGGACAGGGGTTCGCTGAAGCTTTCTTT. Translation gives CASSVGQGFAEAFF. The chain uses TRBV9 and TRBJ1-1, with 9 positions matching TRBD1. The V and J ends lost 2 bases and 6 bases, in that order; junction bases with no gene match: 5. Germline V gene sequence: CDR1 SGDLS, CDR2 YYNGEE. The CDR3 is 14 residues long.

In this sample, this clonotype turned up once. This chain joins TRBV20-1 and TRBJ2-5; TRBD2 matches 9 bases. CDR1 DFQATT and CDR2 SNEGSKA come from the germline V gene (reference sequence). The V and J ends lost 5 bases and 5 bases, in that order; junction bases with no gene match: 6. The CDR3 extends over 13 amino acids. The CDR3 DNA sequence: TGCAGTGCTCTAGCGGGACGTACGGAGACCCAGTACTTC. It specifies CSALAGRTETQYF.